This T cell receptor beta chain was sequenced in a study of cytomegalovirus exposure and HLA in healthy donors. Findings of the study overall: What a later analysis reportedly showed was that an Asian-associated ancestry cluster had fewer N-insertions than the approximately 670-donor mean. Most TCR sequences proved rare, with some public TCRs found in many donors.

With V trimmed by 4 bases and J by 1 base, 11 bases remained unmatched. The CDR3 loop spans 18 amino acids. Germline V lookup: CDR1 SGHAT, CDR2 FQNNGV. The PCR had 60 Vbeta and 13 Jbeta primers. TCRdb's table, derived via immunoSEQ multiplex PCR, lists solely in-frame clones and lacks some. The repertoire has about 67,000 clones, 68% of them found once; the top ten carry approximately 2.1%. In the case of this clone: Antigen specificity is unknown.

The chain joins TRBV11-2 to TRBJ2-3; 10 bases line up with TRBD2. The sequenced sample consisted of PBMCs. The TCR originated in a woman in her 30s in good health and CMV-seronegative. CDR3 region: CASSSGLAIITGTDTQYF. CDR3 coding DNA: TGTGCCAGCAGCTCGGGACTAGCGATTATTACAGGCACAGATACGCAGTATTTT.